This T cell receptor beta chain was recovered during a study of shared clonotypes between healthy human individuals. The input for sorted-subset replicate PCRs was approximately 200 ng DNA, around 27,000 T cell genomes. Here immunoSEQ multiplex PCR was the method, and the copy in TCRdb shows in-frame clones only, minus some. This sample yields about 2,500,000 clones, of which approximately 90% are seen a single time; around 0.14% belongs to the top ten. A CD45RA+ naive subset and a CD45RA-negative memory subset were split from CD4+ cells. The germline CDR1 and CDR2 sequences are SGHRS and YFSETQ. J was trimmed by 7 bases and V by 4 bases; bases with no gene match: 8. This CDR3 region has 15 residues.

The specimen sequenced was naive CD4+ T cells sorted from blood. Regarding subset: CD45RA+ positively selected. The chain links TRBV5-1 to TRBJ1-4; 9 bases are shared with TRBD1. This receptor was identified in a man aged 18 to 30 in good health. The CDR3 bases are TGCGCCAGCAGCAGACAGGGGGGAGTCGGTGAAAAACTGTTTTTT. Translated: CASSRQGGVGEKLFF. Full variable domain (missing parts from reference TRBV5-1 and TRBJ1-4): KAGVTQTPRYLIKTRGQQVTLSCSPISGHRSVSWYQQTPGQGLQFLFEYFSETQRNKGNFPGRFSGRQFSNSRSEMNVSTLELGDSALYLCASSRQGGVGEKLFFGSGTQLSVL.